Below are 12 T cell receptor beta chains sequenced from a single sample in a study of blood T cell repertoires in COVID-19. Profiled with immunoSEQ multiplex PCR; TCRdb holds only in-frame clones, not every one. The sample contains 95,000 to 150,000 clones, 88% of which appear only once. The sample taken for sequencing was peripheral blood. The receptors derive from a woman aged 45 to 65 with active or convalescent COVID-19.

The chain uses TRBV5-5 and TRBJ2-5; TRBD1 aligns across 9 bases. Germline CDR1 is SGHKS and CDR2 is YYEKEE (reference sequence). The CDR3 sequence is 15 residues long. The trim removed 2 bases at V and 3 bases at J, leaving 5 bases unmatched. The DNA for the CDR3 is TGTGCCAGCAGCTTCCCCGGGACAGGGAAAGAGACCCAGTACTTC. Translation: CASSFPGTGKETQYF.

The rearrangement uses TRBV18 and TRBJ2-2; 7 positions agree with TRBD2. J lost 3 bases, V lost 2 bases, and 6 bases had no gene match. The CDR3 is 16 residues long. Germline-derived CDR1 and CDR2 are KGHSH and LQKENI. CDR3 region: CASSPGRESYTGELFF. CDR3 nucleotides: TGTGCCAGCTCACCAGGGCGGGAGAGTTACACCGGGGAGCTGTTTTTT. Complete variable domain (other parts from reference TRBV18 and TRBJ2-2): NAGVMQNPRHLVRRRGQEARLRCSPMKGHSHVYWYRQLPEEGLKFMVYLQKENIIDESGMPKERFSAEFPKEGPSILRIQQVVRGDSAAYFCASSPGRESYTGELFFGEGSRLTVL.

The V gene is TRBV13, the J gene TRBJ2-3, with TRBD1 as a possible D gene (6 bases). Germline assignment: CDR1 PRHDT and CDR2 FYEKMQ (reference sequence). The CDR3 is 15 residues long. Trimming took off 5 bases at V and 3 bases at J, with 15 bases between the two ends. Here the CDR3 reads CASSQTGTPTDTQYF. Here the CDR3 DNA reads TGTGCCAGCAGCCAAACCGGGACACCAACAGATACGCAGTATTTT. Using reference TRBV13 and TRBJ2-3 for the parts outside the CDR3, the full variable domain is AAGVIQSPRHLIKEKRETATLKCYPIPRHDTVYWYQQGPGQDPQFLISFYEKMQSDKGSIPDRFSAQQFSDYHSELNMSSLELGDSALYFCASSQTGTPTDTQYFGPGTRLTVL.

The chain has TRBV27 and TRBJ1-1, with TRBD1 identical over 9 bases. The CDR3 contains 15 residues. J lost 5 bases, V lost 3 bases, and 7 bases had no gene match. Germline CDR1 reads MNHEY; CDR2 reads SMNVEV (reference sequence). For the CDR3, the DNA is TGTGCCAGCAGTTTTTCCGGGACAGGGTGGACTGAAGCTTTCTTT. Protein: CASSFSGTGWTEAFF.

This clone showed up just a few times. The rearrangement uses TRBV7-2 and TRBJ2-2, with 7 nucleotides matching TRBD1. The V segment lost 5 bases and the J segment 4 bases; nucleotides outside the gene matches: 1. Germline lookup yields CDR1 SGHTA and CDR2 FQGNSA. The CDR3 is 13 amino acids. CDR3 bases: TGTGCCAGCAGCCCAGGGGGCACCGGGGAGCTGTTTTTT. Protein: CASSPGGTGELFF.

This clone was detected once. The chain carries TRBV18 and TRBJ2-3; D not certain. V was pared by 0 bases and J by 7 bases, with 8 bases between. CDR1 is KGHSH and CDR2 is LQKENI in the germline V gene. There are 13 residues in the CDR3. Here the CDR3 reads CASSPPSVHTQYF. In nucleotides, the CDR3 is TGTGCCAGCTCACCACCGTCTGTCCATACGCAGTATTTT.

The chain is built from TRBV7-2 and TRBJ2-7; 8 positions match TRBD2. V lost 8 bases, J lost 1 base, and 7 bases stayed unmatched. The germline V gene has CDR1 SGHTA and CDR2 FQGNSA. The CDR3 loop spans 14 amino acids. CDR3 coding DNA: TGTGCCAGCTCTTGGACTAGCCGGTCCTACGAGCAGTACTTC. It encodes CASSWTSRSYEQYF.

The chain is built from TRBV15 and TRBJ2-1, with 8 bases fitting TRBD1. The V gene's germline CDR1 is LNHNV and CDR2 YYDKDF (reference sequence). J lost 15 bases, V lost 2 bases, and 9 bases had no gene match. There are 13 residues in the CDR3. The CDR3 loop is CATSRSGQGLRFF. The CDR3 coding sequence is TGTGCCACCAGCAGATCAGGACAGGGCCTTCGGTTCTTC.

The genes are TRBV12-3 or TRBV12-4 and TRBJ2-7; D is uncertain. V dropped 6 bases and J dropped 5 bases, with 11 bases sitting between them. CDR3 size: 12 residues. The CDR3 DNA reads TGTGCCAGCAGGCGAGCTTCGGACGAGCAGTACTTC. Its translation: CASRRASDEQYF.

This chain uses TRBV11-3 with TRBJ2-7, with 9 positions matching TRBD1. V shed 4 bases, J shed 6 bases, and the junction held 10 bases outside the gene matches. The germline CDR1 and CDR2 sequences are SGHNT and YENEEA. This CDR3 has 15 residues. CDR3 amino acids: CASSSQGAALGEQYF. CDR3 nucleotide sequence: TGTGCCAGCAGCTCACAGGGGGCAGCGTTGGGCGAGCAGTACTTC.

This clone was seen a single time. The V call is TRBV5-1, the J call TRBJ1-1; TRBD1 might be the D (5 bases). Trimming pared 0 bases from V and 0 bases from J, leaving 12 bases between. In germline, CDR1 is SGHRS, CDR2 YFSETQ. The CDR3 has 16 amino acids. This chain's CDR3 is CASSLVSGWVNTEAFF. CDR3 in DNA: TGCGCCAGCAGCTTGGTGTCAGGGTGGGTGAACACTGAAGCTTTCTTT.

V and J are TRBV19 and TRBJ1-4; 8 bases are shared with TRBD1. V was clipped by 9 bases and J by 8 bases; unmatched bases: 5. The CDR3 has 12 residues. The germline V gene has CDR1 LNHDA and CDR2 SQIVND (reference sequence). CDR3 residues: CASDRGGEKLFF. CDR3 sequence (DNA): TGTGCCAGCGACAGGGGAGGGGAAAAACTGTTTTTT.